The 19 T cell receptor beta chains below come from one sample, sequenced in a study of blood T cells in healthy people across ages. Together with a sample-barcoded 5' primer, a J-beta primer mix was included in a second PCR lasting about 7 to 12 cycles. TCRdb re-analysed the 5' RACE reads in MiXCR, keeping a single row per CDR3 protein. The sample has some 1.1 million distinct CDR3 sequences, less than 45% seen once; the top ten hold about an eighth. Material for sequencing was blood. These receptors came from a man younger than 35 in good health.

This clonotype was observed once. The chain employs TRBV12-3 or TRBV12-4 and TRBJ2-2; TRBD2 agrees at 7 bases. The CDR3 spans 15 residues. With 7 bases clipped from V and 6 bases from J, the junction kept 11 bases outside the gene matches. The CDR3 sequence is CASTRRSGVPGELFF. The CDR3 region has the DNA TGTGCCAGCACCCGAAGGAGCGGGGTCCCCGGGGAGCTGTTTTTT.

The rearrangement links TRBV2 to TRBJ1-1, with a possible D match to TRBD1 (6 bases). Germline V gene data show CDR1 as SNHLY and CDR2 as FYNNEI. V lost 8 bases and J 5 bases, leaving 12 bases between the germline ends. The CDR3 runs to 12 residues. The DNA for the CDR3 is TGTGCCAGCGGGGACACGGGAACTGAAGCTTTCTTT. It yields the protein CASGDTGTEAFF.

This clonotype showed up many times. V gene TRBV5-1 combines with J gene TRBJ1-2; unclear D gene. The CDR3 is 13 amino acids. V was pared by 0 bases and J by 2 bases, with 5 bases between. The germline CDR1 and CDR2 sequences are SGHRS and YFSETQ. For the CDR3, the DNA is TGCGCCAGCAGCTTGGCTGTGAACTATGGCTACACCTTC. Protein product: CASSLAVNYGYTF.

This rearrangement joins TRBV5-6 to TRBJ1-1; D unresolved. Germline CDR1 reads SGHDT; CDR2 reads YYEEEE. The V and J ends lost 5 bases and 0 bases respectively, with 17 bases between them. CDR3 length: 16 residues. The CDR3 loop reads CASSHTALGMNTEAFF. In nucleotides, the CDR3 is TGTGCCAGCAGTCACACGGCCCTGGGGATGAACACTGAAGCTTTCTTT.

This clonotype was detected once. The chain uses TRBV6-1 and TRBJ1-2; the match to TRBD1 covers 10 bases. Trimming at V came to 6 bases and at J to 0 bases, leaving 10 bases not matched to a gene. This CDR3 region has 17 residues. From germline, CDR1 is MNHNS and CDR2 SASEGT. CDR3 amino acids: CASRKRDRGSANYGYTF. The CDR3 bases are TGTGCCAGCAGAAAAAGGGACAGGGGCTCAGCTAACTATGGCTACACCTTC.

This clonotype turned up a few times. The CDR3 spells CASSQDNAGGSEKLFF. The CDR3 bases are TGTGCCAGCAGCCAAGATAATGCAGGTGGGAGTGAAAAACTGTTTTTT. V and J are TRBV4-2 and TRBJ1-4; the D is unclear. The CDR3 runs 16 residues. Germline CDR1 and CDR2: LGHNA and YNFKEQ. The V end was cut by 0 bases, the J end by 7 bases, with 15 bases between.

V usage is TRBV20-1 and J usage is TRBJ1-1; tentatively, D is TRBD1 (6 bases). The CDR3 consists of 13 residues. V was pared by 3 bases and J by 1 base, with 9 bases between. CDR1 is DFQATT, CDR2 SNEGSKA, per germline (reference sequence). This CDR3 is CSARGRGNTEAFF. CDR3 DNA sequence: TGCAGTGCTAGGGGCAGGGGGAACACTGAAGCTTTCTTT.

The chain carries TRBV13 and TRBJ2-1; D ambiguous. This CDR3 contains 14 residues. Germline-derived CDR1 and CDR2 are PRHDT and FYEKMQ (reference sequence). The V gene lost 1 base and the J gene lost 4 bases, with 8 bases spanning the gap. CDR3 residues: CASSLVSPYNEQFF. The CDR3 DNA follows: TGTGCCAGCAGCTTAGTTAGCCCTTACAATGAGCAGTTCTTC.

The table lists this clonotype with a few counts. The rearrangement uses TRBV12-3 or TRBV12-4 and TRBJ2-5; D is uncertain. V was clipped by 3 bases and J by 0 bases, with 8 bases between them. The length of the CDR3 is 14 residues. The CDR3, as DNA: TGTGCCAGCAGTTTTGGAGACAACCAAGAGACCCAGTACTTC. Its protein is CASSFGDNQETQYF.

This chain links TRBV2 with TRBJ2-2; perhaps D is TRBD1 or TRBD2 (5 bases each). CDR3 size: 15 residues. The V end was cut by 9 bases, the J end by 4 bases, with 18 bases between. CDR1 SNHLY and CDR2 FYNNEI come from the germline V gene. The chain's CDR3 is CARGENSVSTGELFF. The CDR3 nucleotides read TGTGCCAGGGGGGAAAACAGTGTATCCACCGGGGAGCTGTTTTTT.

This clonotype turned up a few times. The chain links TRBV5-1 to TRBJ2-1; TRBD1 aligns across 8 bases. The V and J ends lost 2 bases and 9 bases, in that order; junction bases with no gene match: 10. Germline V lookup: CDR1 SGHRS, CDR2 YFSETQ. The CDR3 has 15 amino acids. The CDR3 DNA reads TGCGCCAGCAGCTTAACGGACAGGGAAACCCTTGAGCAGTTCTTC. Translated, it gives CASSLTDRETLEQFF. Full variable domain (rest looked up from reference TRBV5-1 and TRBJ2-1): KAGVTQTPRYLIKTRGQQVTLSCSPISGHRSVSWYQQTPGQGLQFLFEYFSETQRNKGNFPGRFSGRQFSNSRSEMNVSTLELGDSALYLCASSLTDRETLEQFFGPGTRLTVL.

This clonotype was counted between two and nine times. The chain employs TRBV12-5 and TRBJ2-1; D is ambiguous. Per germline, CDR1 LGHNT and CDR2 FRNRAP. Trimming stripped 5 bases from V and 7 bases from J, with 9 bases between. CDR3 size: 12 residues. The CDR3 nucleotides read TGTGCTAGTGGTCTTGGTCCTAATGAGCAGTTCTTC. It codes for CASGLGPNEQFF.

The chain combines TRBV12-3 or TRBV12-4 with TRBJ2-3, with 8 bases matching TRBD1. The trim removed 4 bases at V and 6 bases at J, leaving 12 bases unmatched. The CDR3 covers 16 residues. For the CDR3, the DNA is TGTGCCAGCAGTTCCTCCGGGACAGGTGGGGGCGATACGCAGTATTTT. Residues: CASSSSGTGGGDTQYF.

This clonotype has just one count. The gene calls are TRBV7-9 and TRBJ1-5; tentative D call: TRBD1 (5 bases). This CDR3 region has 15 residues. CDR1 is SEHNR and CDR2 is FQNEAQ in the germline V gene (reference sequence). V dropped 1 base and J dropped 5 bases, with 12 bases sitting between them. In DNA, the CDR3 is TGTGCCAGCAGCTTAGGGGAAGGGGTCCATCAGCCCCAGCATTTT. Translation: CASSLGEGVHQPQHF.

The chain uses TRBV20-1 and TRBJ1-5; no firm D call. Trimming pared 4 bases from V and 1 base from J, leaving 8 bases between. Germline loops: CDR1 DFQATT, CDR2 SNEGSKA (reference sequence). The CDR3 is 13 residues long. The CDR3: CSATVGSNQPQHF. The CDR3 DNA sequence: TGCAGTGCTACGGTGGGGAGCAATCAGCCCCAGCATTTT.

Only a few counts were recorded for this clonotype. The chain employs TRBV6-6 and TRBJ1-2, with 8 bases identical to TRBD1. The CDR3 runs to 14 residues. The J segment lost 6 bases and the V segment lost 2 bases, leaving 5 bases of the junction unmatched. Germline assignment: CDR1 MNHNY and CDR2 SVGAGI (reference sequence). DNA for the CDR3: TGTGCCAGCAGTTACCCGGACAGGGACGATGGCTACACCTTC. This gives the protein CASSYPDRDDGYTF.

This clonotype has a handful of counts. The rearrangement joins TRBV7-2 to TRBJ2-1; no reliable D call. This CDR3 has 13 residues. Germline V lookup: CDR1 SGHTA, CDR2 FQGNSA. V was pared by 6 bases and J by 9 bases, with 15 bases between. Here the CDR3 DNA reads TGTGCCAGCAGGTTGGGTGTACGTGGTGAGCAGTTCTTC. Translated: CASRLGVRGEQFF.

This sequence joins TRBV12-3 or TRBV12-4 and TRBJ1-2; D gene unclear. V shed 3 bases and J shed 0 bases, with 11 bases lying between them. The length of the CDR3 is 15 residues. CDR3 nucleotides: TGTGCCAGCAGTTTTAGGCAGGCACCTAACTATGGCTACACCTTC. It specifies CASSFRQAPNYGYTF.

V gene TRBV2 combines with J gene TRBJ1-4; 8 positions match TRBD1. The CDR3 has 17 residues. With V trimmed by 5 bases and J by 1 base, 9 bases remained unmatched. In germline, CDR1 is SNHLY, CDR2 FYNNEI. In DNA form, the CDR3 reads TGTGCCAGCAGTCGGACAGGGATGGCGGGAACTAATGAAAAACTGTTTTTT. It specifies CASSRTGMAGTNEKLFF.